One sample yielded the 16 T cell receptor beta chains listed below, sequenced in a study of T cell responses to AZD1222 COVID-19 vaccine. The data were produced by immunoSEQ multiplex PCR, yet TCRdb's version contains in-frame clones alone and is incomplete. The sample has just under 95,000 clones, approximately 90% seen once. Sequenced here: peripheral blood, sampled on day 0 of AZD1222 vaccination. Receptor source: an adult in good health.

This clone came up once. The rearrangement links TRBV30 to TRBJ2-5; the match to TRBD2 covers 7 bases. There are 15 residues in the CDR3. Germline V gives CDR1 GTSNPN, CDR2 SVGIG (reference sequence). Unmatched junction bases numbered 11, after V lost 2 bases and J lost 5 bases. In nucleotides, the CDR3 is TGTGCCTGGAGTCCAAAGCTCAGCGGGATTGAGACCCAGTACTTC. Amino acid sequence: CAWSPKLSGIETQYF.

The V and J genes are TRBV6-6 and TRBJ1-2; 8 bases agree with TRBD1. CDR1 is MNHNY and CDR2 is SVGAGI in the germline V gene (reference sequence). The CDR3 spans 16 residues. The J segment lost 3 bases and the V segment lost 5 bases, leaving 11 bases of the junction unmatched. This CDR3 is CASSPTRTGFDYGYTF. CDR3 in DNA: TGTGCCAGCAGTCCCACCCGGACAGGGTTCGACTATGGCTACACCTTC.

The rearrangement joins TRBV4-3 to TRBJ1-2; TRBD1 matches 9 bases. This CDR3 comprises 16 residues. Germline CDR1 reads LGHNA; CDR2 reads YSLEER. Unmatched junction bases numbered 12, after V lost 2 bases and J lost 8 bases. CDR3 DNA sequence: TGCGCCAGCAGCCAACGACAGGGGGGAATGCTTGGCGGCTACACCTTC. Protein: CASSQRQGGMLGGYTF.

The chain carries TRBV30 and TRBJ1-1; D possibly corresponds to TRBD1 (5 bases). V was trimmed by 2 bases and J by 1 base, leaving 8 bases between them. The germline CDR1 and CDR2 sequences are GTSNPN and SVGIG (reference sequence). The CDR3 has 13 amino acids. Written as DNA, the CDR3 is TGTGCCTGGAGTCAGACAGCGAACACTGAAGCTTTCTTT. Its protein product is CAWSQTANTEAFF.

The chain employs TRBV28 and TRBJ1-2; D unclear. Germline CDR1 is MDHEN and CDR2 is SYDVKM. This CDR3 contains 15 residues. V lost 2 bases and J 0 bases, leaving 10 bases between the germline ends. The CDR3 bases are TGTGCCAGCAGTTTACGGGCAGCCACTAACTATGGCTACACCTTC. This encodes CASSLRAATNYGYTF.

The genes are TRBV13 and TRBJ1-2; a weak D match, TRBD1 (6 bases). Germline V gives CDR1 PRHDT, CDR2 FYEKMQ (reference sequence). V was shortened by 0 bases and J by 8 bases, with 13 bases between the two germline ends. This CDR3 spans 14 amino acids. The CDR3 region has the DNA TGTGCCAGCAGCTTAGGCCGGGGGCAGTCAGGCTACACCTTC. Protein sequence: CASSLGRGQSGYTF.

On this clone itself: The sample holds other DNA sequences that translate to the same CDR3. The genes are TRBV6-2 or TRBV6-3 and TRBJ2-7; a weak D match, TRBD1 (5 bases). There are 12 residues in the CDR3. The V and J ends lost 2 bases and 7 bases respectively, with 9 bases between them. Looked up from germline, CDR1 is MNHEY and CDR2 is SVGEGT. The CDR3, as DNA: TGTGCCAGCAGTTACGATAGGGGAGAGCAGTACTTC. Its protein is CASSYDRGEQYF.

J is TRBJ1-1 and V is TRBV28; D is ambiguous. The ends were cut back, 7 bases at V and 1 base at J, with 7 bases in the middle. The length of the CDR3 is 12 residues. The germline CDR1 and CDR2 sequences are MDHEN and SYDVKM. CDR3 region: CASNLGNTEAFF. The CDR3 nucleotides are TGTGCCAGCAATTTGGGGAACACTGAAGCTTTCTTT.

The chain employs TRBV9 and TRBJ2-2, with 8 bases identical to TRBD1. J gave up 3 bases and V 7 bases, and 11 bases lay outside the gene matches. The germline V gene has CDR1 SGDLS and CDR2 YYNGEE. The CDR3 covers 16 residues. This CDR3 reads CASGAGQGAYTGELFF. The CDR3 DNA is TGTGCCAGCGGGGCGGGGCAGGGGGCGTACACCGGGGAGCTGTTTTTT.

The chain recombines TRBV6-5 with TRBJ2-3; D not certain. Germline CDR1 reads MNHEY; CDR2 reads SVGAGI. The CDR3 totals 13 residues. Trimming cost V 8 bases and J 1 base, with 10 bases left between them. DNA of the CDR3: TGTGCCAGCGCCCGGACCCGCACAGATACGCAGTATTTT. Translated, it gives CASARTRTDTQYF.

V is TRBV5-1 and J is TRBJ2-2; TRBD1 is a possible D gene (6 bases). V lost 5 bases, J lost 5 bases, and 22 bases lay in between. CDR1 is SGHRS, CDR2 YFSETQ, per germline. The CDR3 totals 17 residues. The CDR3 DNA reads as TGCGCCAGCAGTTCGCCAACGTCTTGGGGGCGGACCGGGGAGCTGTTTTTT. Protein sequence: CASSSPTSWGRTGELFF.

The chain combines TRBV9 with TRBJ2-1, with TRBD2 matching over 7 bases. V lost 0 bases, J lost 6 bases, and 6 bases stayed unmatched. The CDR3 has 15 amino acids. Germline loops: CDR1 SGDLS, CDR2 YYNGEE. The CDR3, as DNA: TGTGCCAGCAGCGTAGAGGGAGGGGAAAGCAATGAGCAGTTCTTC. It codes for CASSVEGGESNEQFF.

The rearrangement links TRBV5-8 to TRBJ1-5; D is perhaps TRBD1 (6 bases). The germline CDR1 and CDR2 sequences are SGHTS and YDEGEE. CDR3 size: 18 residues. Trimming took 4 bases from V and 5 from J, leaving 25 bases between them. The CDR3 loop is CASSHRPSQGFRDQPQHF. As DNA, the CDR3 is TGTGCCAGCAGCCACCGACCCTCACAGGGATTCAGGGATCAGCCCCAGCATTTT. The whole variable domain, remainder taken from reference TRBV5-8 and TRBJ1-5, is EAGVTQSPTHLIKTRGQQATLRCSPISGHTSVYWYQQALGLGLQFLLWYDEGEERNRGNFPPRFSGRQFPNYSSELNVNALELEDSALYLCASSHRPSQGFRDQPQHFGDGTRLSIL.

This clone was found once. The chain combines TRBV28 with TRBJ1-2; tentative D call: TRBD1 (5 bases). The CDR3 runs 14 residues. CDR1 is MDHEN and CDR2 is SYDVKM in the germline V gene. V gave up 4 bases and J gave up 4 bases, with 13 bases separating them. CDR3 sequence reads: CASSSQGRGYGYTF. CDR3 DNA sequence: TGTGCCAGCAGTTCTCAGGGAAGGGGCTATGGCTACACCTTC.

V usage is TRBV28 and J usage is TRBJ2-1; TRBD2 matches 7 bases. Germline assignment: CDR1 MDHEN and CDR2 SYDVKM. This CDR3 region has 16 residues. Germline trimming cut 6 bases from V and 0 bases from J; bases unmatched to any gene: 8. DNA of the CDR3: TGTGCCAGCAGCTATAGCGGGCAGAGCTCCTACAATGAGCAGTTCTTC. This gives the protein CASSYSGQSSYNEQFF. Full variable domain (remainder filled in from reference TRBV28 and TRBJ2-1): DVKVTQSSRYLVKRTGEKVFLECVQDMDHENMFWYRQDPGLGLRLIYFSYDVKMKEKGDIPEGYSVSREKKERFSLILESASTNQTSMYLCASSYSGQSSYNEQFFGPGTRLTVL.

The V and J genes are TRBV6-6 and TRBJ2-3, with TRBD2 identical over 9 bases. The CDR3 sequence is 14 residues long. The V and J ends lost 7 bases and 8 bases, in that order; junction bases with no gene match: 10. The germline V gene encodes CDR1 MNHNY and CDR2 SVGAGI (reference sequence). CDR3 bases: TGTGCCAGCAATATTCAGCGGGGGGCGTCTACGCAGTATTTT. Protein product: CASNIQRGASTQYF.